These 6 T cell receptor beta chains originate from one sample sequenced in a study of CD4+ T cells in melanoma. The assay was immunoSEQ multiplex PCR, and TCRdb's table has in-frame clones only and misses some. The sample carries about 110,000 clones, about 90% recorded once. Sequencing input: peripheral blood. These receptors all stem from a human donor with melanoma.

The V and J genes are TRBV5-8 and TRBJ1-5; D might be TRBD1 (6 bases). CDR3 length: 14 amino acids. Germline CDR1 SGHTS, CDR2 YDEGEE. Between the trimmed V and J ends, which lost 4 bases and 4 bases, there was a span of 12 bases. The CDR3 loop reads CASSGQFPNQPQHF. For the CDR3, the DNA is TGTGCCAGCAGCGGACAGTTCCCTAATCAGCCCCAGCATTTT. Full variable domain (remainder filled in from reference TRBV5-8 and TRBJ1-5): EAGVTQSPTHLIKTRGQQATLRCSPISGHTSVYWYQQALGLGLQFLLWYDEGEERNRGNFPPRFSGRQFPNYSSELNVNALELEDSALYLCASSGQFPNQPQHFGDGTRLSIL.

This chain joins TRBV5-6 and TRBJ1-6, with 9 bases lining up with TRBD1. The CDR3 totals 19 residues. V shed 3 bases, J shed 0 bases, and the junction held 10 bases outside the gene matches. CDR1 and CDR2 from the germline V gene are SGHDT and YYEEEE. The CDR3 DNA is TGTGCCAGCAGCTCCGAAACCGGACAGGGGTCCTCCTATAATTCACCCCTCCACTTT. Protein: CASSSETGQGSSYNSPLHF.

The chain couples TRBV27 to TRBJ2-3; no clear D gene. Germline CDR1 and CDR2: MNHEY and SMNVEV (reference sequence). The CDR3 has 15 residues. V lost 2 bases and J lost 2, with 11 bases in between. CDR3 amino acids: CASSLAATYTDTQYF. Here the CDR3 DNA reads TGTGCCAGCAGTTTAGCAGCAACGTACACAGATACGCAGTATTTT.

This sequence joins TRBV11-2 and TRBJ1-2, with no clear D. Trimming took 0 bases from V and 6 from J, leaving 8 bases between them. Germline CDR1 is SGHAT and CDR2 is FQNNGV. This CDR3 is 13 amino acids long. CDR3 DNA: TGTGCCAGCAGCTTAGATTTAGGGAATGGCTACACCTTC. This encodes CASSLDLGNGYTF. Complete variable domain (other parts from reference TRBV11-2 and TRBJ1-2): EAGVAQSPRYKIIEKRQSVAFWCNPISGHATLYWYQQILGQGPKLLIQFQNNGVVDDSQLPKDRFSAERLKGVDSTLKIQPAKLEDSAVYLCASSLDLGNGYTFGSGTRLTVV.

The chain combines TRBV4-2 with TRBJ1-5; 9 bases are a match to TRBD1. Germline V gene lookup returns CDR1 LGHNA and CDR2 YNFKEQ. There are 16 residues in the CDR3. V dropped 5 bases and J dropped 3; count of bases not matched to a gene: 8. CDR3 sequence reads: CASSSRGDRANQPQHF. The CDR3 DNA reads TGTGCCAGCAGCTCGCGCGGGGACAGGGCCAATCAGCCCCAGCATTTT.

This chain links TRBV29-1 with TRBJ2-7, with 14 nucleotides matching TRBD2. Germline V lookup: CDR1 SQVTM, CDR2 ANQGSEA. This CDR3 has 16 amino acids. The V gene end was trimmed by 5 bases and the J gene end by 7 bases; junction bases not matched to a gene: 13. The CDR3 nucleotides are TGCAGCGTTATGGGACTAGCGGGAGTAGGTACTTGGGAGCAGTACTTC. The encoded protein is CSVMGLAGVGTWEQYF.